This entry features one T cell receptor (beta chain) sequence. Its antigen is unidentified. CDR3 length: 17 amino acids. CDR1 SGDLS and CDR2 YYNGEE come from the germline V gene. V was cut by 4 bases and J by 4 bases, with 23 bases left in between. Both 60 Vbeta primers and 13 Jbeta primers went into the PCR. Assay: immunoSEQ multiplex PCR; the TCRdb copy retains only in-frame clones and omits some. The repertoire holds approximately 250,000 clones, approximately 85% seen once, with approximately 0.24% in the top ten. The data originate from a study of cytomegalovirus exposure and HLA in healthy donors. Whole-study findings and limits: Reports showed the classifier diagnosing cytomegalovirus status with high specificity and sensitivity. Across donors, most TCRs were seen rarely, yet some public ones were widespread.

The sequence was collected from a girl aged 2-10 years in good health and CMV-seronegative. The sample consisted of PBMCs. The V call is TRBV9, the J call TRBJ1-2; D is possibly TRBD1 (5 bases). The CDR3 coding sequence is TGTGCCAGCAGCCAAGGGGTTGGAGGGATCCGATTCTATGGCTACACCTTC. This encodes CASSQGVGGIRFYGYTF.